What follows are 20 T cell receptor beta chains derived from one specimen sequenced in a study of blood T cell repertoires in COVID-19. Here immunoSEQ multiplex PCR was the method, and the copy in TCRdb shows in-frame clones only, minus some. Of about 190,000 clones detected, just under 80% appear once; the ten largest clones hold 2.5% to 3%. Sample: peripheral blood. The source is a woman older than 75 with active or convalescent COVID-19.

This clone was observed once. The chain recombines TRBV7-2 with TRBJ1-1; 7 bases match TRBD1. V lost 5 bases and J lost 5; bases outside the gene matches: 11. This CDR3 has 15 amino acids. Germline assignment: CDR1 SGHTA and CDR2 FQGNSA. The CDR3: CASSKEGRGNTEAFF. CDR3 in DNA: TGTGCCAGCAGCAAAGAGGGCAGGGGGAATACTGAAGCTTTCTTT.

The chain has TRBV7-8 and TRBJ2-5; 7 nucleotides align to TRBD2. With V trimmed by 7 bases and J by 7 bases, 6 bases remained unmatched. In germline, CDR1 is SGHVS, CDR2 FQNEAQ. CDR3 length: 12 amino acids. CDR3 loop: CASTPGGGTQYF. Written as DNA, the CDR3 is TGTGCCAGCACCCCTGGGGGGGGGACCCAGTACTTC.

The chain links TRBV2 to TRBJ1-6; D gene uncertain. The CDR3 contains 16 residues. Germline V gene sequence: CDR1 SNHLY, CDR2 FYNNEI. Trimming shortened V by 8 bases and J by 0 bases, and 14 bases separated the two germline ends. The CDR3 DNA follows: TGTGCCAGCCGCTTCGAGCGAAGCTCCTATAATTCACCCCTCCACTTT. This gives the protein CASRFERSSYNSPLHF.

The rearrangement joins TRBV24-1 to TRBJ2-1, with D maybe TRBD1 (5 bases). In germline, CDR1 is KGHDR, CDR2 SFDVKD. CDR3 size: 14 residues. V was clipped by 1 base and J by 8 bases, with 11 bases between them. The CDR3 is CATSDFPRVDEQFF. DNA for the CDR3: TGTGCCACCAGTGATTTCCCCAGGGTCGATGAGCAGTTCTTC.

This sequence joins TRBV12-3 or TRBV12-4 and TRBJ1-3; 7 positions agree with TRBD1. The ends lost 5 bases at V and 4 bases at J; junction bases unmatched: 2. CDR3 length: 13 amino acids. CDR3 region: CASSRDSGNTIYF. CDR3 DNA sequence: TGTGCCAGCAGTCGGGACAGCGGAAACACCATATATTTT.

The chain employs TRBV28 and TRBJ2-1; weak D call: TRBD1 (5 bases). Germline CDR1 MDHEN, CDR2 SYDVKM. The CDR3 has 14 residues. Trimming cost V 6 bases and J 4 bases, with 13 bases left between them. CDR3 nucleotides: TGTGCCAGCAGCGCAGAAAGGGGTTACAATGAGCAGTTCTTC. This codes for CASSAERGYNEQFF.

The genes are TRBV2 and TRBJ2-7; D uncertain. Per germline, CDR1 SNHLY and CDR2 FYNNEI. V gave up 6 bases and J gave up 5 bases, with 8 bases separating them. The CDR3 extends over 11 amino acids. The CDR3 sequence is CASRKTDEQYF. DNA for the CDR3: TGTGCCAGCAGGAAAACTGACGAGCAGTACTTC.

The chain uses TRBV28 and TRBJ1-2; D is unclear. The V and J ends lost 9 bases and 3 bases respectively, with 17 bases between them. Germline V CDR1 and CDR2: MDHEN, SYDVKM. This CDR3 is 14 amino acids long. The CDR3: CASYGRGDHYGYTF. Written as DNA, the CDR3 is TGTGCCAGTTATGGCCGGGGAGATCACTATGGCTACACCTTC.

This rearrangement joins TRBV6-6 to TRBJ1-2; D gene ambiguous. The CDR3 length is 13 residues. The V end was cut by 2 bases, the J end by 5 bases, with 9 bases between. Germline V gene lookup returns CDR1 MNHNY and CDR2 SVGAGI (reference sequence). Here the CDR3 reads CASSYTQNYGYTF. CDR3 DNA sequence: TGTGCCAGCAGTTACACACAGAATTATGGCTACACCTTC.

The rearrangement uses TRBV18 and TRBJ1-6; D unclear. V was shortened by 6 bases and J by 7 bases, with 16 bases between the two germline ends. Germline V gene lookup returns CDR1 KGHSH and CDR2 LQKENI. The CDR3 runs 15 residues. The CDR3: CASSLNWETNSPLHF. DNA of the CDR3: TGTGCCAGCTCCCTGAACTGGGAGACCAATTCACCCCTCCACTTT.

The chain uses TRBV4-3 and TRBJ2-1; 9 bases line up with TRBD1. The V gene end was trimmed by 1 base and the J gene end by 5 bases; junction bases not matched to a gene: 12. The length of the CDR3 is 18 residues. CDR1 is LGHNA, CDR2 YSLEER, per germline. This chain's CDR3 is CASSQVRIGTGLDNEQFF. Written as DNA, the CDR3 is TGCGCCAGCAGCCAAGTAAGAATCGGGACAGGGCTCGACAATGAGCAGTTCTTC.

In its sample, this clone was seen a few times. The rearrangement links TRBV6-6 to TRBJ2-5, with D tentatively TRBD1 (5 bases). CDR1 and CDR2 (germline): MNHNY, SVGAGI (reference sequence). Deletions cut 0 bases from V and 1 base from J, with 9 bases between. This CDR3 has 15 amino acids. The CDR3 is CASSYSGRRQETQYF. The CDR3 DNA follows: TGTGCCAGCAGTTACTCGGGGCGACGCCAAGAGACCCAGTACTTC.

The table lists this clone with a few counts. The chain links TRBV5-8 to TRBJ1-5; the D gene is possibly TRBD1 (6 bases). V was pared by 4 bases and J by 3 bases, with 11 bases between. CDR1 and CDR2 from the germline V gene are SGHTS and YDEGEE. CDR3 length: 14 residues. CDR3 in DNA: TGTGCCAGCAGCCGACGACAGGACAATCAGCCCCAGCATTTT. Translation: CASSRRQDNQPQHF.

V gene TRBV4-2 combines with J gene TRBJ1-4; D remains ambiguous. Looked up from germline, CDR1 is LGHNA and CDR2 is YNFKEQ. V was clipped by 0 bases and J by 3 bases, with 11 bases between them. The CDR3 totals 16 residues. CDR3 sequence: CASSQETAGANEKLFF. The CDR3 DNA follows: TGTGCCAGCAGCCAAGAAACCGCCGGGGCTAATGAAAAACTGTTTTTT.

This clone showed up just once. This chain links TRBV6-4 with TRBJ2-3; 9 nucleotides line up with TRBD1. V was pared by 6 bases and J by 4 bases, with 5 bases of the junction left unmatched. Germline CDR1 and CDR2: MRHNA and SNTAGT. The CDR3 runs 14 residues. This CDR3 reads CASSADRGSDTQYF. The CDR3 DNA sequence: TGTGCCAGCAGCGCTGACAGGGGGTCAGATACGCAGTATTTT.

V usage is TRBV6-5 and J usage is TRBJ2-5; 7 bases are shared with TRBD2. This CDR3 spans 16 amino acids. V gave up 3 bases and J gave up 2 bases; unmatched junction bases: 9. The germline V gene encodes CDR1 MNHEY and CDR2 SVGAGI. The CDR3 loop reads CASSYASRGSQETQYF. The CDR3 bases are TGTGCCAGCAGTTATGCTTCGCGGGGGAGTCAAGAGACCCAGTACTTC.

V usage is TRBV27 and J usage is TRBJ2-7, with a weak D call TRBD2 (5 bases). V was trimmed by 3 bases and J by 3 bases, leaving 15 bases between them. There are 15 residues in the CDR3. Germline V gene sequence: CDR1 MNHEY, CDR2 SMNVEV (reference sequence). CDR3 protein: CASSFGGSSVYEQYF. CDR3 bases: TGTGCCAGCAGTTTTGGCGGGTCGAGTGTCTACGAGCAGTACTTC.

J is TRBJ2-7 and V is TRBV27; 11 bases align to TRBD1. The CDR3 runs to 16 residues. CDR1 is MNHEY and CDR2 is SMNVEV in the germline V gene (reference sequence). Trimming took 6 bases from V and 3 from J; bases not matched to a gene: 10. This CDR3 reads CASSWNGQGAFYEQYF. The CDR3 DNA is TGTGCCAGCAGCTGGAACGGACAGGGGGCTTTCTACGAGCAGTACTTC.

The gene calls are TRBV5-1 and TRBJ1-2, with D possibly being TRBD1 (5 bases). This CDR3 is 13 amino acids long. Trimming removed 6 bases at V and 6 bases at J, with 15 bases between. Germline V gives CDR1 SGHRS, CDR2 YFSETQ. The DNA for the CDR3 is TGCGCCAGCACCCCGGAGGGGTACAATGGCTACACCTTC. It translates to CASTPEGYNGYTF.

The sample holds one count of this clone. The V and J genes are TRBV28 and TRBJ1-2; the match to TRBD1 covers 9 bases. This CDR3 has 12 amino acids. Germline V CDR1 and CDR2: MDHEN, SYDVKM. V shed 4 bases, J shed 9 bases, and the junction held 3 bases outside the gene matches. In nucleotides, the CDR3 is TGTGCCAGCAGTTGGGACAGGGCAAGCTACACCTTC. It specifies CASSWDRASYTF.